Given below is one T cell receptor beta chain in context. This clonotype has only one observation. Its binding antigen is unknown. Base qualities are not provided; no much larger clone lies one nucleotide away. One read represents weak support. Sequencing was carried out with an Illumina NovaSeq 6000. cDNA libraries for TCRalpha and TCRbeta were prepared by 5'RACE using constant-segment primers, with sample barcodes and unique molecular identifiers added. Trizol reagent was used to extract RNA from every sample. Amplification of the libraries took two PCR steps, and the second step added a second sample barcode plus Illumina TruSeq adapters. Libraries were sequenced on an Illumina NovaSeq with 2 x 150 bp paired-end reads. The paper's processing steps were these. The reads were demultiplexed and collapsed into UMI-guided consensus sequences using migec v1.2.7. Using mixcr v2.1.11, UMI consensuses were aligned to TRA and TRB V and J templates and then assembled into clonotypes. A clonotype was counted as expanded or contracted only when both edgeR and NoisET called the clonotype significant, with the noise models trained on biological replicates. edgeR calls used a false discovery rate-adjusted p below 0.01 and a log2 fold-change threshold of 1. As an exploratory analysis of dynamics, PCA with hierarchical clustering was applied to max-normalized trajectories of the 1000 most abundant clonotypes. Each responding clone was given a CD4 or CD8 phenotype based on the CD4+ and CD8+ repertoires, which had been sequenced separately. The public reads were reanalyzed by TCRdb: fastp trimming at Q25, MiXCR alignment, in-frame beta chains only. Entries are consolidated by CDR3 protein sequence, retaining the most common genes and DNA. TCRdb's processing, not the authors', yielded these V and J calls. In all, the sample holds about 390,000 distinct CDR3 sequences, and more than 15% of those were seen once. 20% to 25% of the sample goes to the ten largest clones.

Ficoll-Paque density gradient centrifugation was used to isolate PBMCs. This entry belongs to a study of T-cell memory formation after mild COVID-19 (dated by TCRdb to about 2021). Describing the broader study: Most TCR sequence clusters were specific to one of the two donors. The cohort was made up of two young adult volunteers, one female and one male, who were previously healthy. In a couple of donors, T-cell clones that expanded and contracted after mild COVID-19 were tracked by sequencing TCRalpha and TCRbeta repertoires over time. What the work shows at the level of the full study, not this receptor alone: The second-wave clones that peaked on day 37 were not confirmed to be SARS-CoV-2 specific. Contracting CD4+ clones were located mainly in the CM and EM memory subsets, whereas CD8+ clones were found to be enriched in EMRA. Some responding clones were detected in pre-infection memory, suggesting pre-existing cross-reactive memory T cells joined the SARS-CoV-2 response. From day 15 to 85, contracting clones showed balanced CD4/CD8 phenotypes, whereas a second wave of clones that expanded from day 15 to 37 leaned towards CD4+. Only a couple of mild cases were covered in the study, and larger cohorts including severe cases with pre-infection samples were considered necessary.

Cut back by 7 bases and 0 bases, the V and J ends lie 10 bases apart. The CDR3 runs 15 amino acids, cysteine and phenylalanine included. The entry retains the CDR3 DNA only, 45 bases that are in frame from base 1. CDR1 and CDR2 are drawn from the germline V gene (reference sequence): SEHNR, FQNEAQ. This TCR was recovered from a man aged 18 to 29 who had mild COVID-19 (a few samples of this study predate the infection). The sample titles of this study are shuffled in the database, so cell type and time point are left out; the donor was told from shared clones. The specimen sequenced was PBMCs or a T cell subset sorted from them (not recorded which). The chain was built from TRBV7-9 and TRBJ2-6; the D segment cannot be called with confidence. At the DNA level, the sequence is TGTGCCAGCACCCCGGTCCCCTCTGGGGCCAACGTCCTGACTTTC. This translates into CASTPVPSGANVLTF.